A selection of T cell receptor beta chains follows, all from one sample in a study of shared clonotypes between healthy human individuals. Libraries were prepared by immunoSEQ multiplex PCR; TCRdb keeps only in-frame clonotypes and omits some of them. The sample lists about 820,000 clones, around 93% seen once, with 24% in the top ten. Sequenced material: naive CD8+ T cells sorted from blood. These receptor sequences come from a man aged 25 to 45 in good health. Each CDR3 is given with its conserved first and last residue. A D gene is named only where the DNA matches it firmly. Size values are once, few and many counts, or a class for expanded clones, and some rows have none.

v_gene	d_gene	abundance	j_gene	CDR3nt	CDR3aa
TRBV4-3	NA	NA	TRBJ2-7	TGCGCCAGCAGCCAGAGACACCCGGGGGCCTACGAGCAGTACTTC	CASSQRHPGAYEQYF
TRBV11-1	TRBD1	NA	TRBJ2-2	TGTGCCAGCAGCCGGGACAGGGGTACCGGGGAGCTGTTTTTT	CASSRDRGTGELFF
TRBV4-1	NA	NA	TRBJ1-5	TGCGCCAGCAGCCAGAACAGGGATAGCAATCAGCCCCAGCATTTT	CASSQNRDSNQPQHF
TRBV13	NA	NA	TRBJ2-3	TGTGCCAGCAGCTCCGGGGGGGGACAGGAGTATTTT	CASSSGGGQEYF
TRBV5-6	NA	NA	TRBJ1-4	TGTGCCAGCAGCTTGGGGGCTTCGCCTGGAGGACTGTTTTTT	CASSLGASPGGLFF
TRBV27	NA	NA	TRBJ2-7	TGTGCCAGCAGTTACAGGGCAGCCGCCTACGAGCAGTACTTC	CASSYRAAAYEQYF
TRBV27	TRBD1	NA	TRBJ2-5	TGTGCCAGCAGTTTTCTACCTGGACAGGGACAAGAGACCCAGTACTTC	CASSFLPGQGQETQYF
TRBV7-8	NA	NA	TRBJ2-7	TGTGCCAGCAGCTGGACAGTTACACCCTACGAGCAGTACTTC	CASSWTVTPYEQYF
TRBV29-1	TRBD2	NA	TRBJ2-1	TGCAGCGTCTGGACTAGCGGGAGTCTCAGCTCCTACAATGAGCAGTTCTTC	CSVWTSGSLSSYNEQFF
TRBV19	NA	NA	TRBJ1-2	TGTGCCAGTAAAAGTAGCGCATACTATGGCTACACCTTC	CASKSSAYYGYTF
TRBV27	TRBD2	NA	TRBJ2-4	TGTGCCAGCAGTCCAACTAGCGGGATCGAAAACATTCAGTACTTC	CASSPTSGIENIQYF
TRBV11-2	TRBD1	NA	TRBJ2-1	TGTGCCAGCAGTCCGGACAGGGAATCCTACAATGAGCAGTTCTTC	CASSPDRESYNEQFF
TRBV13	NA	NA	TRBJ2-7	TGTGCCAGCAGCGAACAGGTTTCCTACGAGCAGTACTTC	CASSEQVSYEQYF
TRBV14	NA	NA	TRBJ2-1	TGTGCCAGCAGCCAGGGACGGGGCAGCTCCTACAATGAGCAGTTCTTC	CASSQGRGSSYNEQFF
TRBV9	NA	NA	TRBJ2-5	TGTGCCAGCAGCCCAGGGGGAGGGAGAGTAGAGACCCAGTACTTC	CASSPGGGRVETQYF
TRBV9	NA	once	TRBJ2-2	TGTGCCAGCAGCGTAGCGTACATCGGGGAGCTGTTTTTT	CASSVAYIGELFF
TRBV27	NA	NA	TRBJ2-7	TGTGCCAGCAGTCAAGCCTACGAGCAGTACTTC	CASSQAYEQYF
TRBV18	NA	NA	TRBJ1-2	TGTGCCAGCTCACCATTAGGGACTGATGATGGCTACACCTTC	CASSPLGTDDGYTF